This TCR beta chain was sequenced during a study of CD8+ T cells in alopecia areata. Regarding the study as a whole: It was lesional scalp, especially alopecia totalis/universalis, that showed higher clonality than normal scalp. The presence of one nonresponder keeps the tie between baseline CD8+ expansion and response uncertain.

Extraction of RNA preceded its reverse transcription into cDNA, which served as the sequencing template. Assay: immunoSEQ multiplex PCR; the TCRdb copy retains only in-frame clones and omits some. The repertoire holds 150,000 to 250,000 clones, with roughly 64% as singletons. The treatment denotes: oral pan-JAK inhibitor, 5-10 mg twice daily. For this clone: Its antigen remains unknown.

Germline CDR1 SGHTA, CDR2 FQGNSA. This CDR3 contains 13 residues. Trimming took 5 bases from V and 5 from J; bases not matched to a gene: 3. Sequenced material: CD4+ T cells sorted from blood, taken at week 24, from a patient treated with tofacitinib. This chain connects TRBV7-2 to TRBJ2-3; 8 bases align to TRBD1. The sequence was collected from a human donor with alopecia areata. The CDR3 spells CASSPDRGDTQYF. The CDR3 nucleotides are TGTGCCAGCAGCCCCGACAGGGGAGATACGCAGTATTTT.